These 5 T cell receptor beta chains share one sample of origin, sequenced in a study of blood T cell repertoires in COVID-19. This table comes from immunoSEQ multiplex PCR, and its TCRdb copy is limited to in-frame clones, with some not included. The sample yields around 220,000 clones, about 85% seen once. The sequenced sample consisted of peripheral blood. The receptor set was obtained from a man in his thirties or forties with active or convalescent COVID-19.

The chain combines TRBV7-2 with TRBJ1-1, with a possible D match to TRBD1 (6 bases). Trimming took off 3 bases at V and 4 bases at J, with 15 bases between the two ends. The germline CDR1 and CDR2 sequences are SGHTA and FQGNSA. The CDR3 totals 15 residues. The CDR3 DNA follows: TGTGCCAGCAGCTTCCAAAGGGCACAGGGCACTGAAGCTTTCTTT. Its translation is CASSFQRAQGTEAFF.

V and J are TRBV27 and TRBJ2-7; 7 bases are shared with TRBD1. The CDR3 length is 15 residues. The V segment lost 2 bases and the J segment 2 bases; nucleotides outside the gene matches: 6. Germline V lookup: CDR1 MNHEY, CDR2 SMNVEV (reference sequence). In nucleotides, the CDR3 is TGTGCCAGCAGTTTAGGTCTGGACAGGACCTACGAGCAGTACTTC. Encoded protein: CASSLGLDRTYEQYF.

As for this clone: No DNA is shown, since the ends of the CDR3 on it are uncertain; the CDR3 is the one TCRdb lists. V gene TRBV5-5 combines with J gene TRBJ2-1; the table's D call, TRBD2, was not checked against the DNA. Ends included, the CDR3 has 15 residues. Germline V CDR1 and CDR2: SGHKS, YYEKEE (reference sequence). The chain's CDR3 is CASSLMVGGGAQGFF.

V gene TRBV6-1 combines with J gene TRBJ1-2; D gene uncertain. The CDR3 consists of 13 residues. The V gene lost 3 bases and the J gene lost 4 bases, with 9 bases spanning the gap. Germline CDR1 and CDR2: MNHNS and SASEGT. The CDR3 DNA follows: TGTGCCAGCAGTGAGAACAGTCTCTATGGCTACACCTTC. It codes for CASSENSLYGYTF.

The J gene is TRBJ2-1, the V gene TRBV5-8; 10 bases fit TRBD1. V was clipped by 5 bases and J by 1 base; unmatched bases: 6. The CDR3 spans 16 residues. CDR1 and CDR2 (germline): SGHTS, YDEGEE. CDR3 sequence: CASRYRDRGSYNEQFF. The CDR3 nucleotides are TGTGCCAGCAGATACCGGGACAGGGGATCCTACAATGAGCAGTTCTTC.